This TCR beta chain was documented in a study of CD8 T cells in Susac syndrome. The CD8+ and CD4+ T cells were isolated magnetically using a negative isolation approach, whereas the TEMRA cells were enriched by FACS. This CDR3 contains 13 residues. Germline CDR1 reads SEHNR; CDR2 reads FQNEAQ (reference sequence). V dropped 2 bases and J dropped 8; count of bases not matched to a gene: 3. The authors reverse transcribed roughly 0.45 to 1 ug RNA with random hexamers. MiXCR was run by TCRdb on the immunoSEQ multiplex PCR reads, yielding one entry per CDR3 protein. The sample lists under 250,000 distinct CDR3 sequences; 93% were seen once.

The receptor was derived from a human donor with multiple sclerosis. The genes are TRBV7-9 and TRBJ2-1; 7 bases match TRBD1. The sample comprised CD4+ T cells from PBMCs. The CDR3 loop reads CASSLRQGYEQFF. For the CDR3, the DNA is TGTGCCAGCAGCTTAAGACAGGGCTATGAGCAGTTCTTC.